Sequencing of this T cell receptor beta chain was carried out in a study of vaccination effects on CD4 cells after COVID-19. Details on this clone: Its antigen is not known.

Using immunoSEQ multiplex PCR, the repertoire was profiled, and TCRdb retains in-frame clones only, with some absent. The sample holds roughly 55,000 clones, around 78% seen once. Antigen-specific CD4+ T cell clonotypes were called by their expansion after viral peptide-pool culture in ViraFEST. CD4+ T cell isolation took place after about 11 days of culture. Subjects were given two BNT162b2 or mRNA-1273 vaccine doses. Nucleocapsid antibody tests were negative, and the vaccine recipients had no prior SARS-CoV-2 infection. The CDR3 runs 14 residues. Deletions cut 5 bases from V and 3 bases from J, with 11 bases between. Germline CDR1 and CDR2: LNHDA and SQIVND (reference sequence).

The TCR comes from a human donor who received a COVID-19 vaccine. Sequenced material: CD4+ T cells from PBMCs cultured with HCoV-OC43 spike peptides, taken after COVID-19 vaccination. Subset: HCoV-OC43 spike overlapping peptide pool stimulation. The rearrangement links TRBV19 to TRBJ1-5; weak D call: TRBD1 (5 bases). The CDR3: CASSGQGHNQPQHF. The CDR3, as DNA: TGTGCCAGTAGTGGTCAGGGTCACAATCAGCCCCAGCATTTT.